This T cell receptor beta chain was captured in a study of CD8 T cells in Susac syndrome. TEMRA cells underwent FACS enrichment and CD8+ and CD4+ T cells underwent negative isolation. The J segment lost 0 bases and the V segment lost 4 bases, leaving 11 bases of the junction unmatched. CDR1 and CDR2 from the germline V gene are SGHNT and YYREEE (reference sequence). CDR3 length equals 19 residues. An amount of RNA that ranged from roughly 0.5 to 1 ug was reverse transcribed with random hexamers. The TCR beta CDR3 was amplified by immunoSEQ multiplex PCR across 54 Vbeta, 13 Jbeta. MiXCR, applied by TCRdb to the immunoSEQ multiplex PCR reads, yields one record per CDR3 protein. This sample yields 160,000 or so distinct CDR3 sequences, of which just over 90% are seen a single time; around 0.075% belongs to the top ten.

The chain has TRBV5-4 and TRBJ2-3, with TRBD2 matching over 13 bases. The sequenced sample was CD4+ T cells from PBMCs. The receptor comes from a human donor in good health. In DNA form, the CDR3 reads TGTGCCAGCAGCCCCAAGCGACTAGCGGGGGGACCTAGCACAGATACGCAGTATTTT. This encodes CASSPKRLAGGPSTDTQYF.